What follows are 10 T cell receptor beta chains derived from one specimen sequenced in a study of blood T cell repertoires in COVID-19. Here immunoSEQ multiplex PCR was the method, and the copy in TCRdb shows in-frame clones only, minus some. The sample lists 90,000 to 150,000 clones, 86% occurring once. The source material was peripheral blood. The receptors shown here come from a man between 65 and 85 years old who had recovered from COVID-19.

The rearrangement uses TRBV20-1 and TRBJ2-1; weak D call: TRBD2 (5 bases). With 5 bases removed from V and 9 bases from J, the gap between germline ends came to 11 bases. Germline V gene data show CDR1 as DFQATT and CDR2 as SNEGSKA (reference sequence). The CDR3 has 11 residues. CDR3 nucleotides: TGCAGTGCTCCGACTACGGCTGAGCAGTTCTTC. This encodes CSAPTTAEQFF.

The J gene is TRBJ1-2, the V gene TRBV12-5; 7 bases map to TRBD1. Trimming took 6 bases from V and 3 from J; bases not matched to a gene: 10. The length of the CDR3 is 15 residues. CDR1 and CDR2 from the germline V gene are LGHNT and FRNRAP. Here the CDR3 DNA reads TGTGCTAGTGGGGTGGATAGGGGGCGCGACTATGGCTACACCTTC. Amino acid sequence: CASGVDRGRDYGYTF.

The chain employs TRBV7-3 and TRBJ1-1; D not certain. From germline, CDR1 is SGHTA and CDR2 FQGTGA. V was shortened by 4 bases and J by 5 bases, with 14 bases between the two germline ends. The CDR3 covers 14 residues. CDR3 region: CASSSTRGMTEAFF. The CDR3 nucleotides are TGTGCCAGCAGCTCCACCCGGGGTATGACTGAAGCTTTCTTT.

V gene TRBV6-6 combines with J gene TRBJ1-2; TRBD1 matches 9 bases. Germline CDR1 is MNHNY and CDR2 is SVGAGI (reference sequence). After removal of 2 bases from V and 8 bases from J, the junction contained 3 bases not matched to a gene. This CDR3 has 13 residues. CDR3 bases: TGTGCCAGCAGTTACCGGACAGGGGTCGGCTACACCTTC. Protein product: CASSYRTGVGYTF.

V and J are TRBV5-4 and TRBJ2-3; D ambiguous. This CDR3 is 11 amino acids long. The V end was cut by 2 bases, the J end by 4 bases, with 2 bases between. CDR1 is SGHNT and CDR2 is YYREEE in the germline V gene (reference sequence). The CDR3 reads CASSFADTQYF. The CDR3 nucleotides read TGTGCCAGCAGCTTCGCAGATACGCAGTATTTT.

The V gene is TRBV20-1, the J gene TRBJ1-1; the D gene is possibly TRBD1 (6 bases). V lost 3 bases and J lost 1, with 15 bases in between. The CDR3 sequence is 15 residues long. In germline, CDR1 is DFQATT, CDR2 SNEGSKA (reference sequence). The CDR3 is CSASAPGGPNTEAFF. The CDR3 DNA reads TGCAGTGCTAGTGCCCCGGGGGGCCCGAACACTGAAGCTTTCTTT.

This rearrangement joins TRBV5-1 to TRBJ2-2; possibly TRBD2 for D (5 bases). Trimming stripped 2 bases from V and 6 bases from J, with 17 bases between. The CDR3 extends over 16 amino acids. Germline V CDR1 and CDR2: SGHRS, YFSETQ. CDR3 nucleotides: TGCGCCAGCAGCTTCATACGGGGAGAGCAGTCCGGGGAGCTGTTTTTT. Protein product: CASSFIRGEQSGELFF.

This rearrangement joins TRBV7-2 to TRBJ1-2; D may be TRBD1 (6 bases). V lost 5 bases and J 4 bases, leaving 17 bases between the germline ends. The CDR3 runs to 15 residues. The germline CDR1 and CDR2 sequences are SGHTA and FQGNSA. CDR3 residues: CASSPGVGRGYGYTF. DNA of the CDR3: TGTGCCAGCAGCCCAGGGGTGGGCAGGGGCTATGGCTACACCTTC.

The genes are TRBV18 and TRBJ2-5; TRBD1 matches 8 bases. The trim removed 6 bases at V and 5 bases at J, leaving 8 bases unmatched. The CDR3 contains 14 residues. Germline V gene lookup returns CDR1 KGHSH and CDR2 LQKENI. The CDR3 DNA follows: TGTGCCAGCTCTCCTCCAGGGGGCTGGGAGACCCAGTACTTC. It specifies CASSPPGGWETQYF.

The chain recombines TRBV7-9 with TRBJ1-2, with TRBD1 identical over 9 bases. Germline values: CDR1 SEHNR, CDR2 FQNEAQ (reference sequence). The CDR3 consists of 13 residues. Trimming at V came to 5 bases and at J to 8 bases, leaving 6 bases not matched to a gene. CDR3 DNA: TGTGCCAGCAGCCCACAGGGGGCGTCAGGCTACACCTTC. Protein product: CASSPQGASGYTF.